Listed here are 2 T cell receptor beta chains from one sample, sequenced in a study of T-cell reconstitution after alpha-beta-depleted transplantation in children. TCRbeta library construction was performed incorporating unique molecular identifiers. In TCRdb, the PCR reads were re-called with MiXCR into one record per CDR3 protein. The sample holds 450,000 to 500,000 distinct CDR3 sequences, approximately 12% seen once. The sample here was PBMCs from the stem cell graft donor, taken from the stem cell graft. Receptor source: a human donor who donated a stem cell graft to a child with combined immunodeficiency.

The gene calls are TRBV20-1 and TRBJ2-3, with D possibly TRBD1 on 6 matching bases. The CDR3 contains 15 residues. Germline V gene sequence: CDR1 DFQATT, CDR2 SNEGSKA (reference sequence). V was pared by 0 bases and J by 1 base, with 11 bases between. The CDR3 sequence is CSARDPGGGTDTQYF. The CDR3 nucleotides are TGCAGTGCTAGAGATCCTGGGGGCGGCACAGATACGCAGTATTTT.

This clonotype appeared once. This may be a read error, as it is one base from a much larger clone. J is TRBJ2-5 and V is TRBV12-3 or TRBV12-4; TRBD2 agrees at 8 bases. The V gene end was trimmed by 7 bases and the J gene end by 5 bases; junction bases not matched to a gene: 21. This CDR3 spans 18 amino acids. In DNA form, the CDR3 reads TGTGCCAGCATAGTGGAGAGGGGACTAGGCGGAATGGGGGAGACCCAGTACTTC. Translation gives CASIVERGLGGMGETQYF.